Presented here are 16 T cell receptor beta chains from one specimen sequenced in a study of blood T cell repertoires in COVID-19. Repertoires were generated with immunoSEQ multiplex PCR, while TCRdb's copy carries only in-frame clones and drops some. The sample has approximately 210,000 clones, roughly 84% seen once; the top ten hold around 5.9%. Sequenced material: peripheral blood. The receptor set was obtained from a woman aged 40 to 50 who had recovered from COVID-19.

The sample holds one count of this clone. V gene TRBV5-1 combines with J gene TRBJ2-7; TRBD2 aligns across 13 bases. The CDR3 has 15 residues. Germline loops: CDR1 SGHRS, CDR2 YFSETQ. The V and J ends lost 5 bases and 1 base, in that order; junction bases with no gene match: 3. CDR3 DNA: TGCGCCAGCAGAGGGGGACTAGCGGGGTCCTACGAGCAGTACTTC. It codes for CASRGGLAGSYEQYF. Complete variable domain (other parts from reference TRBV5-1 and TRBJ2-7): KAGVTQTPRYLIKTRGQQVTLSCSPISGHRSVSWYQQTPGQGLQFLFEYFSETQRNKGNFPGRFSGRQFSNSRSEMNVSTLELGDSALYLCASRGGLAGSYEQYFGPGTRLTVT.

The rearrangement links TRBV5-4 to TRBJ2-3; TRBD2 aligns across 9 bases. The CDR3 length is 16 residues. CDR1 and CDR2 (germline): SGHNT, YYREEE (reference sequence). With 4 bases clipped from V and 6 bases from J, the junction kept 12 bases outside the gene matches. CDR3 nucleotides: TGTGCCAGCAGCCGCGGGCTAGCGGGAAAGGTTGATACGCAGTATTTT. Residues: CASSRGLAGKVDTQYF.

The chain carries TRBV7-9 and TRBJ1-3; D is unclear. V dropped 4 bases and J dropped 3 bases, with 13 bases sitting between them. CDR3 length: 15 amino acids. Germline-derived CDR1 and CDR2 are SEHNR and FQNEAQ (reference sequence). CDR3 region: CASSSQSVRGNTIYF. The CDR3 nucleotides read TGTGCCAGCAGCTCCCAAAGCGTCCGTGGAAACACCATATATTTT.

J is TRBJ2-7 and V is TRBV28; perhaps TRBD1 as D (6 bases). V lost 4 bases, J lost 3 bases, and 16 bases lay in between. CDR3 length: 15 residues. CDR1 is MDHEN, CDR2 SYDVKM, per germline. As DNA, the CDR3 is TGTGCCAGCAGTTCACAGGGAAACTTTAACTACGAGCAGTACTTC. Its protein is CASSSQGNFNYEQYF.

The gene calls are TRBV2 and TRBJ1-1, with TRBD1 matching 8 bases. CDR3 length: 13 amino acids. CDR1 and CDR2 from the germline V gene are SNHLY and FYNNEI. The J segment lost 4 bases and the V segment lost 6 bases, leaving 4 bases of the junction unmatched. CDR3 in amino acids: CASRTTGGTEAFF. In DNA form, the CDR3 reads TGTGCCAGCAGGACTACAGGGGGCACTGAAGCTTTCTTT.

The J gene is TRBJ2-7, the V gene TRBV7-9; D ambiguous. The germline CDR1 and CDR2 sequences are SEHNR and FQNEAQ (reference sequence). V shed 4 bases and J shed 0 bases, with 7 bases lying between them. The CDR3 has 13 residues. As DNA, the CDR3 is TGTGCCAGCAGCTCGTCAGGCTCCTACGAGCAGTACTTC. Translated, it gives CASSSSGSYEQYF.

This chain connects TRBV7-9 to TRBJ1-2; 7 bases are shared with TRBD1. This CDR3 is 15 amino acids long. V trimming: 8 bases; J trimming: 4 bases; junction bases outside the gene matches: 13. CDR1 and CDR2 from the germline V gene are SEHNR and FQNEAQ (reference sequence). The CDR3 coding sequence is TGTGCCAGCGGCGACAGGGCGATGCGGAGCTATGGCTACACCTTC. Residues: CASGDRAMRSYGYTF. Complete variable domain (other parts from reference TRBV7-9 and TRBJ1-2): DTGVSQNPRHKITKRGQNVTFRCDPISEHNRLYWYRQTLGQGPEFLTYFQNEAQLEKSRLLSDRFSAERPKGSFSTLEIQRTEQGDSAMYLCASGDRAMRSYGYTFGSGTRLTVV.

The chain has TRBV5-4 and TRBJ2-7; 7 bases match TRBD1. Unmatched junction bases numbered 4, after V lost 4 bases and J lost 6 bases. This CDR3 is 12 amino acids long. CDR1 and CDR2 (germline): SGHNT, YYREEE (reference sequence). For the CDR3, the DNA is TGTGCCAGCAGCACAGGGGATCGCGAGCAGTACTTC. This encodes CASSTGDREQYF.

Only one count was recorded for this clone. The rearrangement uses TRBV7-2 and TRBJ1-2, with D possibly TRBD1 on 5 matching bases. This CDR3 has 15 amino acids. The V end was cut by 5 bases, the J end by 4 bases, with 17 bases between. Germline CDR1 is SGHTA and CDR2 is FQGNSA. CDR3 region: CASSPEAGGGYGYTF. CDR3 sequence (DNA): TGTGCCAGCAGCCCGGAGGCCGGGGGTGGCTATGGCTACACCTTC. Based on the CDR3 plus reference TRBV7-2 and TRBJ1-2, the full variable domain is GAGVSQSPSNKVTEKGKDVELRCDPISGHTALYWYRQSLGQGLEFLIYFQGNSAPDKSGLPSDRFSAERTGGSVSTLTIQRTQQEDSAVYLCASSPEAGGGYGYTFGSGTRLTVV.

This chain uses TRBV29-1 with TRBJ1-1, with D perhaps matching TRBD1 (6 bases). V was shortened by 2 bases and J by 6 bases, with 16 bases between the two germline ends. This CDR3 contains 14 residues. Germline lookup yields CDR1 SQVTM and CDR2 ANQGSEA. CDR3 sequence (DNA): TGCAGCGTTGAAAGGGGGGGACGGATCCCTGAAGCTTTCTTT. It specifies CSVERGGRIPEAFF.

V usage is TRBV6-4 and J usage is TRBJ1-2, with 11 nucleotides matching TRBD1. This CDR3 is built from 17 residues. With 2 bases clipped from V and 4 bases from J, the junction kept 9 bases outside the gene matches. The germline V gene has CDR1 MRHNA and CDR2 SNTAGT. The chain's CDR3 is CASSDGTGGREAYGYTF. The CDR3 nucleotides are TGTGCCAGCAGTGACGGGACAGGGGGACGAGAAGCCTATGGCTACACCTTC.

J is TRBJ2-3 and V is TRBV6-5; 8 positions match TRBD2. Germline lookup yields CDR1 MNHEY and CDR2 SVGAGI. The CDR3 runs to 15 residues. Germline trimming cut 6 bases from V and 4 bases from J; bases unmatched to any gene: 9. The CDR3 protein is CASRISGSVSDTQYF. The CDR3 DNA is TGTGCCAGCAGAATAAGCGGGAGCGTCTCAGATACGCAGTATTTT.

The chain joins TRBV4-3 to TRBJ2-5; D perhaps matches TRBD1 (5 bases). This CDR3 has 16 residues. With 4 bases removed from V and 5 bases from J, the gap between germline ends came to 20 bases. Germline loops: CDR1 LGHNA, CDR2 YSLEER. CDR3 coding DNA: TGCGCCAGCAGCCGCGGCAGGGTTATCGGTCTGGAGACCCAGTACTTC. Encoded protein: CASSRGRVIGLETQYF.

There are a few counts of this clone. V usage is TRBV28 and J usage is TRBJ1-2; the D is unclear. Germline V CDR1 and CDR2: MDHEN, SYDVKM. There are 11 residues in the CDR3. V lost 6 bases and J 8 bases, leaving 10 bases between the germline ends. The CDR3 loop reads CASRGRGGYTF. CDR3 coding DNA: TGTGCCAGCAGGGGCCGTGGCGGCTACACCTTC.

The chain is built from TRBV9 and TRBJ2-3; 8 bases are a match to TRBD2. The trim removed 3 bases at V and 5 bases at J, leaving 8 bases unmatched. The CDR3 is 15 residues long. Germline V gives CDR1 SGDLS, CDR2 YYNGEE. The CDR3 DNA sequence: TGTGCCAGCAGCGCCCAGCGGGAGACCGGAGATACGCAGTATTTT. Its translation is CASSAQRETGDTQYF.

The chain recombines TRBV18 with TRBJ2-2; 8 nucleotides align to TRBD1. The germline V gene encodes CDR1 KGHSH and CDR2 LQKENI. With 4 bases clipped from V and 1 base from J, the junction kept 5 bases outside the gene matches. This CDR3 has 16 amino acids. The CDR3 spells CASSLMTGENTGELFF. The CDR3, as DNA: TGTGCCAGCTCACTAATGACAGGGGAGAACACCGGGGAGCTGTTTTTT.